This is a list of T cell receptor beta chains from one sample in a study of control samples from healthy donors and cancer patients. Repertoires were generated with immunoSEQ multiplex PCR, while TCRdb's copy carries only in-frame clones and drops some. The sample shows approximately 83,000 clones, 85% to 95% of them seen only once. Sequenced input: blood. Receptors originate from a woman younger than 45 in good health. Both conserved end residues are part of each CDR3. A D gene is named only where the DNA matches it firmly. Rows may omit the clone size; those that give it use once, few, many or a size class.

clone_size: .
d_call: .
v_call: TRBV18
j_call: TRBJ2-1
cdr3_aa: CASSPPLRPSYNEQFF
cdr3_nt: TGTGCCAGCTCTCCCCCCTTGCGGCCTTCCTACAATGAGCAGTTCTTC

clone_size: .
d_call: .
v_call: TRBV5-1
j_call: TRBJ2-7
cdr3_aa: CASSLAPDYEQYF
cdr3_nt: TGCGCCAGCAGCTTGGCCCCCGATTACGAGCAGTACTTC

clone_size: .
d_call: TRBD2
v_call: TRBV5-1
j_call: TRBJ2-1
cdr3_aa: CASSHGLGYEQFF
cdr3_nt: TGCGCCAGCAGCCACGGACTAGGCTATGAGCAGTTCTTC

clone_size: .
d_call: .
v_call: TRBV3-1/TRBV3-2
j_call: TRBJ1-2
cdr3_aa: CASSPTLDSDYGYTF
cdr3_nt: TGTGCCAGCAGCCCAACCCTAGACAGTGACTATGGCTACACCTTC

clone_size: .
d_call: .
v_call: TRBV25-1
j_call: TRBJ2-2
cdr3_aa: CASSESEVRRNGGELFF
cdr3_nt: TGTGCCAGCAGTGAATCAGAGGTCCGCCGTAACGGCGGGGAGCTGTTTTTT

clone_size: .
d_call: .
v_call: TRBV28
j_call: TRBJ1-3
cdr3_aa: CASSFWGSTGNTIYF
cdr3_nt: TGTGCCAGCAGTTTCTGGGGGTCTACTGGAAACACCATATATTTT

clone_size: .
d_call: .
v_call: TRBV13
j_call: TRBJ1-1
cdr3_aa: CASRSGGTEAFF
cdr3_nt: TGTGCCAGCAGGTCGGGGGGCACTGAAGCTTTCTTT

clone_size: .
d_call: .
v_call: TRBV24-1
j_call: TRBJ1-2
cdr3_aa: CATSDPGPFYGYTF
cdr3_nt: TGTGCCACCAGTGATCCGGGACCGTTCTATGGCTACACCTTC

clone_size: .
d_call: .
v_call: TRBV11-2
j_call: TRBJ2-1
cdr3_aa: CASSFKQIEQFF
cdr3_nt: TGTGCCAGCAGCTTTAAGCAGATCGAGCAGTTCTTC

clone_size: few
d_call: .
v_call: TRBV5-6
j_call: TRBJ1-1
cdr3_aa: CASSFFRSGEAFF
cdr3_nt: TGTGCCAGCAGCTTTTTCCGTTCGGGTGAAGCTTTCTTT

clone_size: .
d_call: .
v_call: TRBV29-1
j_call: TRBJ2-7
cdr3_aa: CSVEGMQGLTAGEQYF
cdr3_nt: TGCAGCGTTGAAGGGATGCAGGGGCTTACAGCAGGTGAGCAGTACTTC

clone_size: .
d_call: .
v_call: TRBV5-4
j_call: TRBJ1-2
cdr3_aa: CASSLAGYGYTF
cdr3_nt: TGTGCCAGCAGCTTGGCCGGGTATGGCTACACCTTC

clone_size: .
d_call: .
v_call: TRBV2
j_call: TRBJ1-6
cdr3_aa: CASRRYFSYNSPLHF
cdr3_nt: TGTGCCAGCAGGCGCTATTTCTCCTATAATTCACCCCTCCACTTT

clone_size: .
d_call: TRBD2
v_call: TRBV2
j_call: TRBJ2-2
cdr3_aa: CASRLAVNTGELFF
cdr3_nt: TGTGCCAGTCGACTAGCGGTGAACACCGGGGAGCTGTTTTTT

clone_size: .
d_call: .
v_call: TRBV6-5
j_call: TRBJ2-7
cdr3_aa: CASSYSNGGEQYF
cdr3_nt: TGTGCCAGCAGTTACTCGAACGGGGGAGAGCAGTACTTC

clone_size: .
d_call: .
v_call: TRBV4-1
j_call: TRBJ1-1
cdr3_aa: CASSQDGTTEAFF
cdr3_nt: TGCGCCAGCAGCCAAGATGGGACAACCGAAGCTTTCTTT

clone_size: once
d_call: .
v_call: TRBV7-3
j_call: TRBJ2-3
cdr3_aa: CASSLNLATTDTQYF
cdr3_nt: TGTGCCAGCAGCTTAAACCTAGCGACCACAGATACGCAGTATTTT

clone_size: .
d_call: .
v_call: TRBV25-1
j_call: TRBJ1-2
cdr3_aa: CASSEYIGDGYTF
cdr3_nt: TGTGCCAGCAGTGAATATATAGGGGACGGCTACACCTTC

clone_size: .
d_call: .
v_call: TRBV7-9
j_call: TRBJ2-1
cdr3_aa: CATQVGGSYNEQFF
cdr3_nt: TGTGCCACCCAGGTGGGCGGCTCCTACAATGAGCAGTTCTTC

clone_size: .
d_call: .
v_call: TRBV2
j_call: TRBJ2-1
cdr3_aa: CASSDAANEQFF
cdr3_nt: TGTGCCAGCAGTGACGCAGCCAATGAGCAGTTCTTC

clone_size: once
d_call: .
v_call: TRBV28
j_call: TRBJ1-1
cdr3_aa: CASNQALFDTEAFF
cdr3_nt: TGTGCCAGCAATCAGGCCCTCTTTGACACTGAAGCTTTCTTT

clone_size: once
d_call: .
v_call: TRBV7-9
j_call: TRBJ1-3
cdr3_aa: CASSPGGNTIYF
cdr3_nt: TGTGCCAGCTCGCCCGGGGGGAACACCATATATTTT

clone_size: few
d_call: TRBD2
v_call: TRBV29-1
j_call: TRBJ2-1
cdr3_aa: CSVALAGFGNEQFF
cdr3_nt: TGCAGCGTTGCCCTAGCGGGGTTTGGCAATGAGCAGTTCTTC

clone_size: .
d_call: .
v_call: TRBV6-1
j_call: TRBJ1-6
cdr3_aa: CASSESGAAYNSPLHF
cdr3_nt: TGTGCCAGCAGTGAATCAGGGGCCGCCTATAATTCACCCCTCCACTTT

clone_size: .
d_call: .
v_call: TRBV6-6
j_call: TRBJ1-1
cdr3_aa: CASSTSTANTEAFF
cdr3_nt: TGTGCCAGCAGTACCTCGACAGCGAACACTGAAGCTTTCTTT

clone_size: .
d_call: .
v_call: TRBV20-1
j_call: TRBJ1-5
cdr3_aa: CSASSASPSNQPQHF
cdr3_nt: TGCAGTGCTAGTTCCGCCAGCCCTAGCAATCAGCCCCAGCATTTT

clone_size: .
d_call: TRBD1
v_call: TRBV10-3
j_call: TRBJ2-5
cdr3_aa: CAISAGTGQGRETQYF
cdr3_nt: TGTGCCATCAGTGCCGGTACGGGACAGGGGAGAGAGACCCAGTACTTC

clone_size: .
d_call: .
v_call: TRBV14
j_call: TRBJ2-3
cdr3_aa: CASSQVTDTQYF
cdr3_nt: TGTGCCAGCAGCCAAGTCACAGATACGCAGTATTTT

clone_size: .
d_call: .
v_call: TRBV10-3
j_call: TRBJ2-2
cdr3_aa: CAISDTVLNTGELFF
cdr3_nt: TGTGCCATCAGTGATACCGTCCTGAACACCGGGGAGCTGTTTTTT

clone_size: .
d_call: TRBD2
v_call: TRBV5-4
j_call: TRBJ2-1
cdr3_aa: CASSDKTSGNYNEQFF
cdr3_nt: TGTGCCAGCAGCGATAAGACTAGCGGCAACTACAATGAGCAGTTCTTC

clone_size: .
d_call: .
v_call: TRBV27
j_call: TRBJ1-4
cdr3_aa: CASSSSRGFNEKLFF
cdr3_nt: TGTGCCAGCAGTTCTTCCAGGGGTTTTAATGAAAAACTGTTTTTT

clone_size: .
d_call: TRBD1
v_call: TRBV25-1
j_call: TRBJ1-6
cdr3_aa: CASSEPPTGTNSPLHF
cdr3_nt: TGTGCCAGCAGTGAACCCCCGACAGGGACCAATTCACCCCTCCACTTT

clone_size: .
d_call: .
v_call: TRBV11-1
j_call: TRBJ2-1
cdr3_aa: CASSFVAGNEQFF
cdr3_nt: TGTGCCAGCAGCTTTGTCGCGGGGAATGAGCAGTTCTTC

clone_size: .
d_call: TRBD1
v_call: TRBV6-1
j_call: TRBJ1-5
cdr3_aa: CASSEASGTGFQPQHF
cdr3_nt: TGTGCCAGCAGTGAGGCGTCCGGGACAGGGTTTCAGCCCCAGCATTTT

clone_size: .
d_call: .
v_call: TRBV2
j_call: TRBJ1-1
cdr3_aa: CASEQTNTEAFF
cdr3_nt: TGTGCCAGCGAGCAGACGAACACTGAAGCTTTCTTT

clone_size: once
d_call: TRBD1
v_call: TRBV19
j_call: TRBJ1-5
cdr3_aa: CASSVQGNQPQHF
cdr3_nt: TGTGCCAGTAGTGTACAGGGGAATCAGCCCCAGCATTTT

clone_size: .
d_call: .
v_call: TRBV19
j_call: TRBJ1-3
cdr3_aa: CASSLNAGNTIYF
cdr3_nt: TGTGCCAGTAGCCTAAATGCTGGAAACACCATATATTTT

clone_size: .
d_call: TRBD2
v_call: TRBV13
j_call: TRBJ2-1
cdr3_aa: CASSSTLGLVYNEQFF
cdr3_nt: TGTGCCAGCAGCTCTACTCTGGGACTAGTATACAATGAGCAGTTCTTC

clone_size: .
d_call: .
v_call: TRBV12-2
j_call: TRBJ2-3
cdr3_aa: CASRSYEGPGLDTQYF
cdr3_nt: TGTGCAAGTCGATCCTACGAGGGTCCGGGCCTAGATACGCAGTATTTT

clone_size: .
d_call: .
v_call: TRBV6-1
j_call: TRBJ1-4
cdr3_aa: CASSEVVRINEKLFF
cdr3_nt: TGTGCCAGCAGTGAAGTCGTCAGAATTAATGAAAAACTGTTTTTT

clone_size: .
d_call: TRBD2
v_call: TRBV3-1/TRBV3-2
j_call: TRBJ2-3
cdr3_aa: CASQTSGADTQYF
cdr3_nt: TGTGCCAGCCAAACTAGCGGCGCAGATACGCAGTATTTT

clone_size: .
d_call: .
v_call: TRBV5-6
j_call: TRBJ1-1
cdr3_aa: CASSLNTEAFF
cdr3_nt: TGTGCCAGCAGTTTGAACACTGAAGCTTTCTTT

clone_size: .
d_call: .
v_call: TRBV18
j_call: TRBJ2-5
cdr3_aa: CASSPREQGEETQYF
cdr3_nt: TGTGCCAGCTCACCACGCGAACAGGGTGAAGAGACCCAGTACTTC

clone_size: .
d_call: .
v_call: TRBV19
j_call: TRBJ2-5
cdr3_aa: CASSTRDERETQYF
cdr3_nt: TGTGCCAGTAGTACCCGGGACGAGAGAGAGACCCAGTACTTC

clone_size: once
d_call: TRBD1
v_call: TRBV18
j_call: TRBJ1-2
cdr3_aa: CASSPGRGLNYGYTF
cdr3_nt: TGTGCCAGCTCACCAGGAAGGGGGCTAAACTATGGCTACACCTTC

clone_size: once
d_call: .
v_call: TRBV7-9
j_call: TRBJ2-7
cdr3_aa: CASSSATASPPYEQYF
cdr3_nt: TGTGCCAGCAGCTCTGCGACAGCATCCCCCCCCTACGAGCAGTACTTC

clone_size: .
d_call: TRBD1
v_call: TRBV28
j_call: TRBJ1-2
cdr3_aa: CASRDRGNYGYTF
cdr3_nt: TGTGCCAGCAGGGACAGGGGAAACTATGGCTACACCTTC

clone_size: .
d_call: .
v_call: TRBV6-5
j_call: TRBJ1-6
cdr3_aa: CASSYSRDSYNSPLHF
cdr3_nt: TGTGCCAGCAGTTACTCAAGGGACTCCTATAATTCACCCCTCCACTTT

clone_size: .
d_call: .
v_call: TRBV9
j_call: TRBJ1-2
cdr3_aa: CASSLPGEGGYTF
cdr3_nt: TGTGCCAGCAGCTTGCCAGGGGAGGGTGGCTACACCTTC

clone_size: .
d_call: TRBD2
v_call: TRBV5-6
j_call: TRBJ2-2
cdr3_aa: CASTGRGGNTGELFF
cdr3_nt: TGTGCCAGCACCGGGAGGGGGGGCAACACCGGGGAGCTGTTTTTT

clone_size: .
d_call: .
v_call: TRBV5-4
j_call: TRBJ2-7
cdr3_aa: CASSGILEVKQYF
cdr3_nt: TGTGCCAGCAGCGGAATATTGGAGGTCAAGCAGTACTTC

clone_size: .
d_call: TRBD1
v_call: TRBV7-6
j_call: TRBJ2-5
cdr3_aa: CASRHYRGETQYF
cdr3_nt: TGTGCCAGCAGACACTACAGGGGTGAGACCCAGTACTTC

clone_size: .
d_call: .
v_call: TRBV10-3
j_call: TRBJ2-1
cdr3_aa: CATEQGQGVDEQFF
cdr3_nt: TGTGCCACCGAGCAGGGGCAGGGTGTTGATGAGCAGTTCTTC

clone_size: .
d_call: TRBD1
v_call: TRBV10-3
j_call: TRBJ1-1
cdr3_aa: CAISESTGGPGNTEAFF
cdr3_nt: TGTGCCATCAGTGAGTCCACAGGGGGCCCGGGGAACACTGAAGCTTTCTTT

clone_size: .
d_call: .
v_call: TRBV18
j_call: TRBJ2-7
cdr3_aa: CASSPPSPLYEQYF
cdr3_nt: TGTGCCAGCTCACCACCGTCACCACTCTACGAGCAGTACTTC